This T cell receptor beta chain derives from a study of vaccination effects on CD4 cells after COVID-19. Study context: After the second dose, samples were taken at median day 72. General study findings and limits: Sampling in the study covered few convalescent patients and included no early post-infection timepoints. Late post-vaccination samples showed marked contraction of infection- and vaccine-induced clones.

A note on this clone: What it binds is not known.

Sequencing was preceded by expansion of antigen-specific CD4+ T cells with viral peptide pools in the ViraFEST assay. Subsequent to a culture period of 10 to 11 days, CD4+ T cells were isolated. Sometime from March through December 2020, the person acquired a SARS-CoV-2 infection that PCR confirmed. Vaccine administered to participants consisted of two doses of either BNT162b2 or mRNA-1273. The researchers cultured approximately 2.1 million PBMC per well with about 10 IU/ml IL-2 and roughly 9.4 ug/ml peptides. TCRdb keeps only in-frame clones here, not all; method: immunoSEQ multiplex PCR. The sample lists under 20,000 clones; 74% were seen once. V lost 0 bases and J 8 bases, leaving 14 bases between the germline ends. CDR3 length: 14 amino acids. CDR1 is SGDLS, CDR2 YYNGEE, per germline.

The TCR originated in a human donor who had a prior SARS-CoV-2 infection. The gene calls are TRBV9 and TRBJ1-2; D not resolved. The sequenced sample was CD4+ T cells from PBMCs cultured with SARS-CoV-2 spike peptides, obtained after COVID-19 vaccination. Here the CDR3 reads CASSVDLQPGGYTF. CDR3 in DNA: TGTGCCAGCAGCGTAGATCTCCAGCCGGGGGGCTACACCTTC. The full variable domain, rest sourced from reference TRBV9 and TRBJ1-2, is DSGVTQTPKHLITATGQRVTLRCSPRSGDLSVYWYQQSLDQGLQFLIQYYNGEERAKGNILERFSAQQFPDLHSELNLSSLELGDSALYFCASSVDLQPGGYTFGSGTRLTVV.